The 27 T cell receptor beta chains below were found in one sample sequenced in a study of blood T cell repertoires in COVID-19. TCRdb's copy holds only in-frame clones and misses some; the assay was immunoSEQ multiplex PCR. This sample has roughly 240,000 clones, with 80% to 90% found just once. The sample was PBMCs or T cells enriched from blood (not recorded which). All receptors derive from a woman aged 25 to 39 with acute COVID-19.

This clone was detected a few times. This chain links TRBV7-9 with TRBJ1-6; D may be TRBD1 (6 bases). The CDR3 is made up of 15 amino acids. Per germline, CDR1 SEHNR and CDR2 FQNEAQ (reference sequence). V lost 6 bases to trimming and J lost 3 bases, with 12 bases between them. CDR3 in DNA: TGTGCCAGCAGAGGAACAGGGAACTATAATTCACCCCTCCACTTT. Residues: CASRGTGNYNSPLHF.

V gene TRBV29-1 combines with J gene TRBJ1-2, with 8 bases matching TRBD1. The CDR3 extends over 12 amino acids. V lost 5 bases, J lost 2 bases, and 1 base stayed unmatched. CDR1 and CDR2 from the germline V gene are SQVTM and ANQGSEA. Here the CDR3 reads CSVQGANYGYTF. For the CDR3, the DNA is TGCAGCGTTCAGGGGGCCAACTATGGCTACACCTTC.

This CDR3 reads CAWSVGNPGYQPQHF. DNA for the CDR3: TGTGCCTGGAGTGTAGGGAACCCGGGATATCAGCCCCAGCATTTT. This sequence joins TRBV30 and TRBJ1-5, with no clear D. Between the trimmed V and J ends, which lost 0 bases and 5 bases, there was a span of 14 bases. Germline loops: CDR1 GTSNPN, CDR2 SVGIG (reference sequence). This CDR3 is built from 15 residues.

The V gene is TRBV11-2, the J gene TRBJ2-6, with 8 bases lining up with TRBD2. V lost 5 bases and J lost 4; bases outside the gene matches: 13. The length of the CDR3 is 18 residues. CDR1 and CDR2 from the germline V gene are SGHAT and FQNNGV. This chain's CDR3 is CASSTPGTRRTGANVLTF. The CDR3 DNA sequence: TGTGCCAGCAGCACCCCCGGGACTAGGCGTACAGGGGCCAACGTCCTGACTTTC.

The chain recombines TRBV29-1 with TRBJ1-4; D is unclear. Germline V CDR1 and CDR2: SQVTM, ANQGSEA. CDR3 length equals 13 residues. The germline V and J ends were trimmed by 1 base and 5 bases, with 8 bases remaining between them. The CDR3 nucleotides read TGCAGCGTTGAAGGAACGGTAAATGAAAAACTGTTTTTT. Translating it yields CSVEGTVNEKLFF.

This chain links TRBV2 with TRBJ1-5; 7 positions match TRBD1. This CDR3 region has 14 residues. Germline lookup yields CDR1 SNHLY and CDR2 FYNNEI. With 3 bases clipped from V and 6 bases from J, the junction kept 5 bases outside the gene matches. For the CDR3, the DNA is TGTGCCAGCAGTGAGTACAGGGGCGGTCAGCCCCAGCATTTT. Translating gives CASSEYRGGQPQHF.

The chain couples TRBV5-1 to TRBJ2-7; D ambiguous. Trimming stripped 0 bases from V and 2 bases from J, with 9 bases between. Germline V gene sequence: CDR1 SGHRS, CDR2 YFSETQ. This CDR3 comprises 14 residues. The CDR3 coding sequence is TGCGCCAGCAGCTTGGGCCTAGGAGCCTACGAGCAGTACTTC. The encoded protein is CASSLGLGAYEQYF.

This clone was detected many times. The J gene is TRBJ2-1, the V gene TRBV5-5, with a weak D call TRBD2 (6 bases). Trimming took off 2 bases at V and 5 bases at J, with 8 bases between the two ends. Looked up from germline, CDR1 is SGHKS and CDR2 is YYEKEE (reference sequence). The CDR3 is 13 residues long. CDR3: CASSLRLDNEQFF. The CDR3 coding sequence is TGTGCCAGCAGCTTAAGACTAGACAATGAGCAGTTCTTC.

The chain is built from TRBV19 and TRBJ1-5; a weak D match, TRBD1 (5 bases). The germline V gene has CDR1 LNHDA and CDR2 SQIVND (reference sequence). This CDR3 region has 14 residues. V was pared by 5 bases and J by 5 bases, with 13 bases between. The CDR3 DNA sequence: TGTGCCAGTAGTCTTCAGGGTACCCATCAGCCCCAGCATTTT. Amino acid sequence: CASSLQGTHQPQHF.

This rearrangement joins TRBV2 to TRBJ2-7; TRBD2 matches 11 bases. The CDR3 sequence is 13 residues long. V shed 8 bases and J 2 bases; nucleotides not matched to a gene: 2. The germline CDR1 and CDR2 sequences are SNHLY and FYNNEI. CDR3 in amino acids: CASGLAGTYEQYF. DNA of the CDR3: TGTGCCAGCGGACTAGCGGGTACCTACGAGCAGTACTTC.

The chain has TRBV6-4 and TRBJ2-3; D not certain. Between the trimmed V and J ends, which lost 0 bases and 2 bases, there was a span of 12 bases. The CDR3 is 16 amino acids. Germline assignment: CDR1 MRHNA and CDR2 SNTAGT. CDR3 protein: CASSDSRSSATDTQYF. The DNA for the CDR3 is TGTGCCAGCAGTGACTCGAGGAGCAGTGCCACAGATACGCAGTATTTT.

This clone is a singleton in its sample. The chain couples TRBV6-2 or TRBV6-3 to TRBJ1-5; D gene ambiguous. This CDR3 is 14 amino acids long. Germline V gives CDR1 MNHEY, CDR2 SVGEGT. The V and J ends lost 6 bases and 5 bases respectively, with 14 bases between them. DNA for the CDR3: TGTGCCAGCAGCCTTGATGGCGGGGATCAGCCCCAGCATTTT. It yields the protein CASSLDGGDQPQHF.

The CDR3 here is CASSNRGTAWSPLHF. The CDR3 region has the DNA TGTGCCAGCAGCAACAGAGGGACAGCCTGGTCGCCCCTCCACTTT. The chain has TRBV7-9 and TRBJ1-6, with TRBD1 matching 7 bases. Looked up from germline, CDR1 is SEHNR and CDR2 is FQNEAQ (reference sequence). The CDR3 runs 15 residues. Trimming at V came to 5 bases and at J to 13 bases, leaving 14 bases not matched to a gene. The full variable domain, its missing parts supplied by reference TRBV7-9 and TRBJ1-6, is DTGVSQNPRHKITKRGQNVTFRCDPISEHNRLYWYRQTLGQGPEFLTYFQNEAQLEKSRLLSDRFSAERPKGSFSTLEIQRTEQGDSAMYLCASSNRGTAWSPLHFGNGTRLTVT.

V and J are TRBV24-1 and TRBJ1-2, with 7 bases identical to TRBD1. This CDR3 spans 17 amino acids. V lost 6 bases and J lost 0; bases outside the gene matches: 12. Germline CDR1 and CDR2: KGHDR and SFDVKD. The CDR3 loop is CATSPRGADLTNYGYTF. The CDR3 DNA reads as TGTGCCACCAGTCCCAGGGGGGCAGACTTAACTAACTATGGCTACACCTTC.

The chain joins TRBV7-2 to TRBJ2-7; 12 bases map to TRBD2. CDR1 is SGHTA, CDR2 FQGNSA, per germline. Unmatched junction bases numbered 5, after V lost 1 base and J lost 10 bases. The length of the CDR3 is 14 residues. The CDR3 reads CASSLGLAGGNQYF. DNA for the CDR3: TGTGCCAGCAGCTTAGGGCTAGCGGGGGGGAATCAGTACTTC.

The chain links TRBV4-1 to TRBJ1-2; D not resolved. This CDR3 is 14 amino acids long. V dropped 5 bases and J dropped 3 bases, with 13 bases sitting between them. Germline V CDR1 and CDR2: MGHRA, YSYEKL. CDR3 sequence reads: CASSVPGSYYGYTF. For the CDR3, the DNA is TGCGCCAGCAGCGTTCCCGGGTCCTACTATGGCTACACCTTC.

Points on this clone: A junction end diverges from the germline sequence, so it may reflect a read error. The chain is built from TRBV7-7 and TRBJ2-5; the D gene is possibly TRBD1 (6 bases). The CDR3 extends over 14 amino acids. Germline-derived CDR1 and CDR2 are SSHAT and FNYEAQ (reference sequence). CDR3 nucleotides: TGTGCTAGCAGCCTAACAGGGTACCAAGAGACCCAGTACTTC. Translating gives CASSLTGYQETQYF. The complete variable domain, with remaining parts taken from reference TRBV7-7 and TRBJ2-5, reads GAGVSQSPRYKVTKRGQDVTLRCDPISSHATLYWYQQALGQGPEFLTYFNYEAQPDKSGLPSDRFSAERPEGSISTLTIQRTEQRDSAMYRCASSLTGYQETQYFGPGTRLLVL.

The chain's CDR3 is CASSIRWDRGPYTF. The CDR3 DNA reads TGTGCCAGTAGTATAAGGTGGGACAGGGGACCCTACACCTTC. V gene TRBV19 combines with J gene TRBJ1-2, with 10 bases matching TRBD1. Germline CDR1 LNHDA, CDR2 SQIVND (reference sequence). This CDR3 is built from 14 residues. The ends lost 2 bases at V and 10 bases at J; junction bases unmatched: 7. Full variable domain (rest looked up from reference TRBV19 and TRBJ1-2): DGGITQSPKYLFRKEGQNVTLSCEQNLNHDAMYWYRQDPGQGLRLIYYSQIVNDFQKGDIAEGYSVSREKKESFPLTVTSAQKNPTAFYLCASSIRWDRGPYTFGSGTRLTVV.

The chain is built from TRBV5-1 and TRBJ2-2; D is possibly TRBD1 (6 bases). This CDR3 has 15 residues. V was clipped by 4 bases and J by 3 bases, with 13 bases between them. Germline values: CDR1 SGHRS, CDR2 YFSETQ. CDR3 loop: CASSLGTLDTGELFF. CDR3 sequence (DNA): TGCGCCAGCAGCCTCGGGACACTAGACACCGGGGAGCTGTTTTTT.

CDR3 in DNA: TGTGCCAGCAGCCAAACCTTGGTGGGGGCGGACACCGGGGAGCTGTTTTTT. This sequence encodes CASSQTLVGADTGELFF. The chain carries TRBV3-1 (or the pseudogene TRBV3-2) and TRBJ2-2; TRBD1 is a possible D gene (6 bases). Germline V lookup: CDR1 LGHDT, CDR2 YNNKEL (reference sequence). V was clipped by 2 bases and J by 3 bases, with 16 bases between them. This CDR3 region has 17 residues.

The rearrangement joins TRBV7-2 to TRBJ1-1; D might be TRBD1 (5 bases). The CDR3 length is 14 residues. From germline, CDR1 is SGHTA and CDR2 FQGNSA. V dropped 1 base and J dropped 7 bases, with 13 bases sitting between them. CDR3 protein: CASSLGSGPYEAFF. CDR3 coding DNA: TGTGCCAGCAGCTTAGGATCAGGGCCTTATGAAGCTTTCTTT.

V is TRBV7-9 and J is TRBJ1-1, with 7 bases lining up with TRBD1. The CDR3 has 12 residues. V gave up 5 bases and J gave up 5 bases; unmatched junction bases: 2. In germline, CDR1 is SEHNR, CDR2 FQNEAQ (reference sequence). The CDR3 DNA is TGTGCCAGCAGCACAGGGGTTACTGAAGCTTTCTTT. Translating gives CASSTGVTEAFF.

The V call is TRBV5-1, the J call TRBJ1-1, with D possibly being TRBD1 (5 bases). Trimming took 1 base from V and 2 from J, leaving 15 bases between them. The CDR3 covers 16 residues. Germline V CDR1 and CDR2: SGHRS, YFSETQ. Here the CDR3 reads CASSLQGAQRNTEAFF. For the CDR3, the DNA is TGCGCCAGCAGCTTGCAGGGCGCACAGCGAAACACTGAAGCTTTCTTT.

The chain joins TRBV5-1 to TRBJ1-1; 8 bases align to TRBD1. J lost 7 bases, V lost 6 bases, and 8 bases had no gene match. This CDR3 spans 13 amino acids. Germline assignment: CDR1 SGHRS and CDR2 YFSETQ. The CDR3 spells CASTQGVVGEAFF. In DNA, the CDR3 is TGCGCCAGCACACAGGGGGTTGTTGGTGAAGCTTTCTTT.

This clone has just a few counts. The CDR3: CASSFLGTGAYEQYF. The CDR3, as DNA: TGTGCCAGCAGTTTTTTGGGGACAGGGGCCTACGAGCAGTACTTC. The chain joins TRBV27 to TRBJ2-7, with 10 bases fitting TRBD1. V lost 3 bases to trimming and J lost 2 bases; unmatched junction nucleotides: 4. Germline V lookup: CDR1 MNHEY, CDR2 SMNVEV (reference sequence). The CDR3 runs 15 residues.

The V and J genes are TRBV4-1 and TRBJ1-1; 8 bases are a match to TRBD1. Germline V gene sequence: CDR1 MGHRA, CDR2 YSYEKL. V shed 2 bases, J shed 6 bases, and the junction held 2 bases outside the gene matches. The CDR3 covers 13 residues. The CDR3, as DNA: TGCGCCAGCAGCCAACAGGGGGCCCCTGAAGCTTTCTTT. This gives the protein CASSQQGAPEAFF.

The chain recombines TRBV28 with TRBJ2-3, with D unclear. Germline assignment: CDR1 MDHEN and CDR2 SYDVKM. The V end was cut by 4 bases, the J end by 0 bases, with 8 bases between. This CDR3 has 14 residues. The CDR3: CASSSPGSTDTQYF. The CDR3 DNA is TGTGCCAGCAGTTCACCCGGTAGCACAGATACGCAGTATTTT.